This passage covers 15 T cell receptor beta chains from one sample sequenced in a study of T cell repertoires in cytomegalovirus infection. TCRdb reanalysed the reads using MiXCR and keeps one entry per CDR3 protein. The sample contains 150,000 to 200,000 distinct CDR3 sequences, over 13% of which appear only once. Sequencing was done on a sample of PBMCs. These receptors were taken from a human donor in good health (CMV status not recorded). Some clones in this sample may be carry-over from other donors' samples.

The J gene is TRBJ1-1, the V gene TRBV9; a weak D match, TRBD1 (6 bases). Trimming pared 3 bases from V and 0 bases from J, leaving 18 bases between. Germline CDR1 reads SGDLS; CDR2 reads YYNGEE. CDR3 size: 17 residues. CDR3 protein: CASSGGTYREMNTEAFF. The CDR3 bases are TGTGCCAGCAGCGGCGGTACTTACAGGGAAATGAACACTGAAGCTTTCTTT.

The V call is TRBV27, the J call TRBJ1-6; 7 bases map to TRBD1. V shed 5 bases, J shed 10 bases, and the junction held 14 bases outside the gene matches. CDR3 length equals 16 residues. CDR1 and CDR2 from the germline V gene are MNHEY and SMNVEV (reference sequence). CDR3 sequence: CASSPQLQGTGSPLHF. CDR3 bases: TGTGCCAGCAGTCCACAATTACAGGGGACGGGATCACCCCTCCACTTT.

This chain uses TRBV6-5 with TRBJ2-7; 7 bases fit TRBD1. With 7 bases clipped from V and 2 bases from J, the junction kept 8 bases outside the gene matches. The CDR3 contains 14 residues. Per the germline V gene, CDR1 is MNHEY and CDR2 is SVGAGI. This CDR3 reads CASNPTGSPYEQYF. In DNA form, the CDR3 reads TGTGCCAGCAACCCGACAGGGAGCCCCTACGAGCAGTACTTC.

The V call is TRBV10-3, the J call TRBJ2-2; D not resolved. This CDR3 is built from 13 residues. Germline CDR1 ENHRY, CDR2 SYGVKD. Trimming left V 2 bases short and J 5 bases short, with 6 bases between. This chain's CDR3 is CAISEPATGELFF. Here the CDR3 DNA reads TGTGCCATCAGTGAGCCAGCTACCGGGGAGCTGTTTTTT.

V usage is TRBV4-1 and J usage is TRBJ1-1, with a weak D call TRBD1 (6 bases). Germline CDR1 is MGHRA and CDR2 is YSYEKL. The CDR3 is 15 residues long. With 0 bases removed from V and 7 bases from J, the gap between germline ends came to 15 bases. The CDR3 DNA reads TGCGCCAGCAGCCAAGATCCGGGGGGCGATGATGAAGCTTTCTTT. Residues: CASSQDPGGDDEAFF.

This clonotype was seen repeatedly, ten times or more. CDR3 amino acids: CASSNGLKNTEAFF. The CDR3 bases are TGCGCCAGCAGCAATGGACTAAAGAACACTGAAGCTTTCTTT. The chain joins TRBV5-1 to TRBJ1-1, with D uncertain. The length of the CDR3 is 14 residues. In germline, CDR1 is SGHRS, CDR2 YFSETQ. The V end was cut by 4 bases, the J end by 1 base, with 11 bases between.

This clonotype was seen a few times. The chain has TRBV6-5 and TRBJ1-1, with D hard to call. V was cut by 5 bases and J by 4 bases, with 11 bases left in between. CDR3 length: 13 amino acids. The germline CDR1 and CDR2 sequences are MNHEY and SVGAGI. The CDR3 sequence is CASSRGEGTEAFF. Written as DNA, the CDR3 is TGTGCCAGCAGTCGGGGAGAGGGCACTGAAGCTTTCTTT.

Ten or more counts support this clonotype. The chain employs TRBV7-9 and TRBJ1-1; D remains unclear. There are 14 residues in the CDR3. Per the germline V gene, CDR1 is SEHNR and CDR2 is FQNEAQ (reference sequence). The V end lost 1 base, the J end lost 5 bases, and 11 bases lay between the germline ends. CDR3 amino acids: CASSLGHPGTEAFF. Written as DNA, the CDR3 is TGTGCCAGCAGCTTAGGACACCCGGGGACTGAAGCTTTCTTT.

This clonotype was recorded at least ten times. The chain joins TRBV6-2 or TRBV6-3 to TRBJ2-5; no clear D. V was trimmed by 3 bases and J by 5 bases, leaving 13 bases between them. The CDR3 totals 14 residues. Germline-derived CDR1 and CDR2 are MNHEY and SVGEGT. As DNA, the CDR3 is TGTGCCAGCAGTTATGTGGACCTAGGGGAGACCCAGTACTTC. As protein: CASSYVDLGETQYF.

The J gene is TRBJ2-3, the V gene TRBV20-1; tentative D call: TRBD2 (6 bases). Per germline, CDR1 DFQATT and CDR2 SNEGSKA (reference sequence). The CDR3 runs to 15 residues. V was clipped by 6 bases and J by 6 bases, with 22 bases between them. The DNA of the CDR3 is TGCAGTGCCCGGAGCAGGGCTAGCGAAGGTGATACGCAGTATTTT. Amino acid sequence: CSARSRASEGDTQYF.

This clonotype has only a few counts. This sequence joins TRBV5-4 and TRBJ2-5, with 8 bases matching TRBD1. J lost 5 bases, V lost 4 bases, and 10 bases had no gene match. From germline, CDR1 is SGHNT and CDR2 YYREEE (reference sequence). CDR3 length: 15 amino acids. The CDR3 coding sequence is TGTGCCAGCAGCCGGAACTCAGGGGGCGTGGAGACCCAGTACTTC. Encoded protein: CASSRNSGGVETQYF.

The V gene is TRBV29-1, the J gene TRBJ2-1, with D perhaps TRBD1 (6 bases). The V end lost 5 bases, the J end lost 2 bases, and 13 bases lay between the germline ends. Germline V gene lookup returns CDR1 SQVTM and CDR2 ANQGSEA. The CDR3 length is 14 residues. In DNA, the CDR3 is TGCAGCGTTCTCCTAGGGGGAGCCTACAATGAGCAGTTCTTC. It codes for CSVLLGGAYNEQFF.

As for this clonotype: A clone one base away is much larger, so this may be a read error. The genes are TRBV25-1 and TRBJ2-3; unclear D gene. The V and J ends lost 3 bases and 0 bases respectively, with 7 bases between them. This CDR3 comprises 14 residues. Germline CDR1 is MGHDK and CDR2 is SYGVNS. The CDR3 sequence: CASSEEESTDTQYF. Written as DNA, the CDR3 is TGTGCCAGCAGTGAGGAAGAGAGCACAGATACGCAGTATTTT.

This clonotype was observed many times. This rearrangement joins TRBV7-3 to TRBJ2-5; D is unresolved. Germline V CDR1 and CDR2: SGHTA, FQGTGA. The CDR3 covers 15 residues. Trimming took 4 bases from V and 2 from J, leaving 14 bases between them. CDR3 nucleotides: TGTGCCAGCAGCTCACAAACGGGTGATCAAGAGACCCAGTACTTC. Protein sequence: CASSSQTGDQETQYF.

This chain connects TRBV28 to TRBJ2-1; the match to TRBD2 covers 8 bases. With 10 bases clipped from V and 7 bases from J, the junction kept 12 bases outside the gene matches. The CDR3 is made up of 14 amino acids. The germline CDR1 and CDR2 sequences are MDHEN and SYDVKM. CDR3 in DNA: TGTGCCATCGGGGGGGATATCAAGGGGAATGAGCAGTTCTTC. This encodes CAIGGDIKGNEQFF.